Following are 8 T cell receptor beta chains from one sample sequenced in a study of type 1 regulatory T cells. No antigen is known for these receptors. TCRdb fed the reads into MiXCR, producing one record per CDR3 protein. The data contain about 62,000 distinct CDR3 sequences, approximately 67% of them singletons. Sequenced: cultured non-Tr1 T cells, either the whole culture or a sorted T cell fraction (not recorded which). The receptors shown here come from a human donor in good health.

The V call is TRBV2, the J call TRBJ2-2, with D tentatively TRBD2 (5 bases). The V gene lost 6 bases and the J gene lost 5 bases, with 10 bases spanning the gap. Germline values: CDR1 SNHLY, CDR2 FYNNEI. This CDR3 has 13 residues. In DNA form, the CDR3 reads TGTGCCAGCAGGGTAGCGTTGACCGGGGAGCTGTTTTTT. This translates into CASRVALTGELFF.

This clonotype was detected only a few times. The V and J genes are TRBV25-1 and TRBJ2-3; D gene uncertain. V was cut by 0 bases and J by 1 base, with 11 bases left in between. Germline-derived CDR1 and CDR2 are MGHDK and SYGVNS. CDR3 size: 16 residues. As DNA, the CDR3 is TGTGCCAGCAGTGAATATCGCAGAACGGGCACAGATACGCAGTATTTT. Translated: CASSEYRRTGTDTQYF.

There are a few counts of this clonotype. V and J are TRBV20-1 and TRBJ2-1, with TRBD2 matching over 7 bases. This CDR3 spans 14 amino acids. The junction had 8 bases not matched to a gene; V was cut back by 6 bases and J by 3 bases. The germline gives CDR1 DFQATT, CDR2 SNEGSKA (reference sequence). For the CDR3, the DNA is TGCAGTGCGTCGCGCGGGAGCCTCTACAATGAGCAGTTCTTC. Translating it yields CSASRGSLYNEQFF.

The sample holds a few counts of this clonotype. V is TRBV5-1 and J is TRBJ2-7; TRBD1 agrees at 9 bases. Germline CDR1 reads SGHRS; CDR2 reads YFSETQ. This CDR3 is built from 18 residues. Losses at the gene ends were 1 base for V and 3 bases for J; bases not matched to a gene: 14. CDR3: CASSLWATGQGRLYEQYF. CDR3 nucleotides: TGCGCCAGCAGCTTGTGGGCGACGGGACAGGGAAGACTCTACGAGCAGTACTTC.

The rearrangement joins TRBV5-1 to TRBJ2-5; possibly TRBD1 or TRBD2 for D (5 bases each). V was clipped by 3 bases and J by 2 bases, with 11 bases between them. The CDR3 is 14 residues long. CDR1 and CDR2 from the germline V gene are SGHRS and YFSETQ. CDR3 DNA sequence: TGCGCCAGCAGCTCCGGGGCTGCTCAAGAGACCCAGTACTTC. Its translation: CASSSGAAQETQYF.

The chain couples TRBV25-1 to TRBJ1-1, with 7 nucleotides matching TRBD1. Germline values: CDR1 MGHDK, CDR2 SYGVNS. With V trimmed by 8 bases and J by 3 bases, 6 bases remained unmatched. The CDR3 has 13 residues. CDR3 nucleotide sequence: TGTGCCAGCTTACCAACAGGGGACACTGAAGCTTTCTTT. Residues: CASLPTGDTEAFF.

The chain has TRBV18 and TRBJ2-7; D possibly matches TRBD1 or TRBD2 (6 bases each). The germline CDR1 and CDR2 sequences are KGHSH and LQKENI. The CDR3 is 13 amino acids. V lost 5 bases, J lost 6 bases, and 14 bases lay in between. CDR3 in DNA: TGTGCCAGCTCATCGGGGGCCGGGGCCGAGCAGTACTTC. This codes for CASSSGAGAEQYF.

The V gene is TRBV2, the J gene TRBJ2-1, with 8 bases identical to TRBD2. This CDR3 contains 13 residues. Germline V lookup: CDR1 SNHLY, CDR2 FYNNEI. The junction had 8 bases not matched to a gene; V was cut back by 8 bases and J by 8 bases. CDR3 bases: TGTGCCAGCTTACGGGAGGGTTTGTATGAGCAGTTCTTC. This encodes CASLREGLYEQFF.